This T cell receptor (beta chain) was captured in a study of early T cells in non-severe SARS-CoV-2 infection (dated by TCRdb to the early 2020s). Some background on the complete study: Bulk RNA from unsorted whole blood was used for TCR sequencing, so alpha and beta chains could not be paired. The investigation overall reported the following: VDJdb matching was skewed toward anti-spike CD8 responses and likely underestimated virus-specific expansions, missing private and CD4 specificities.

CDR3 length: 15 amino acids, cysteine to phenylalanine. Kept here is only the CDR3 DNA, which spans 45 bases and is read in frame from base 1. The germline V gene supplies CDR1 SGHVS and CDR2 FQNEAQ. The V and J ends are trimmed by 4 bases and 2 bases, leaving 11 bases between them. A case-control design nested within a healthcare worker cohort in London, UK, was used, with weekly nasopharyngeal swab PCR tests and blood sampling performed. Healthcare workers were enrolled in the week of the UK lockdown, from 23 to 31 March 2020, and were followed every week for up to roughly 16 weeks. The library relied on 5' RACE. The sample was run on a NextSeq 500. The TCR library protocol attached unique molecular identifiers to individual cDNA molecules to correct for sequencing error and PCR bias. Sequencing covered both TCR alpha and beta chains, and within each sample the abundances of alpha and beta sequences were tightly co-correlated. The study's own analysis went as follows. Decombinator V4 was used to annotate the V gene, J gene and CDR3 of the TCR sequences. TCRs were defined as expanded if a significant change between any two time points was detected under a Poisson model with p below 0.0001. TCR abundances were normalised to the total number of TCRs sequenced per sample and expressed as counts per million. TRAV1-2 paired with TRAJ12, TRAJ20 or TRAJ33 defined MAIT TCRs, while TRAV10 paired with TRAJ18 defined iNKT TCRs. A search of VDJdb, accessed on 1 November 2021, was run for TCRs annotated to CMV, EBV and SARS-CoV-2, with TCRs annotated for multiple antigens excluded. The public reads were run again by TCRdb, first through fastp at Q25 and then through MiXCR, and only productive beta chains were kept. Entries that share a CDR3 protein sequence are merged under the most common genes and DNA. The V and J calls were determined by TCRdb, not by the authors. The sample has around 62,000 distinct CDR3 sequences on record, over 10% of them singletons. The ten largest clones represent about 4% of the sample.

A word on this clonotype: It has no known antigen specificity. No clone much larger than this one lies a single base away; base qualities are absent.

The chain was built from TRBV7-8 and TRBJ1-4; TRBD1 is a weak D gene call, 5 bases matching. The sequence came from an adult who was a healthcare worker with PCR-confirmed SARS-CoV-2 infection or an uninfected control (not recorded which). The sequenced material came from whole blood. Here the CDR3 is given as CASSSPGRTNEKLFF. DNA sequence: TGTGCCAGCAGCTCCCCGGGGCGTACTAATGAAAAACTGTTTTTT.